These 18 T cell receptor beta chains came from one sample sequenced in a study of blood T cell repertoires in COVID-19. Data came from immunoSEQ multiplex PCR; TCRdb stores just in-frame clones and leaves some out. There are some 230,000 clones in the sample; 70% to 90% occur only once, and approximately 2.6% lies in the top ten. The specimen sequenced was peripheral blood. Receptor source: a man aged 45-65 years who had recovered from COVID-19.

The chain carries TRBV11-2 and TRBJ2-2, with TRBD1 identical over 8 bases. Germline values: CDR1 SGHAT, CDR2 FQNNGV. This CDR3 comprises 14 residues. V shed 7 bases, J shed 5 bases, and the junction held 6 bases outside the gene matches. DNA for the CDR3: TGTGCCAGCAAGGACAGGGCTGTAACCGGGGAGCTGTTTTTT. It yields the protein CASKDRAVTGELFF.

The rearrangement links TRBV5-5 to TRBJ2-7; 8 bases match TRBD1. J gave up 4 bases and V 0 bases, and 9 bases lay outside the gene matches. This CDR3 spans 16 amino acids. Germline CDR1 and CDR2: SGHKS and YYEKEE (reference sequence). Here the CDR3 reads CASSLGDHRGRYEQYF. The CDR3 region has the DNA TGTGCCAGCAGCTTGGGGGACCACAGGGGGAGGTACGAGCAGTACTTC. The variable domain in full, with the rest retrieved from reference TRBV5-5 and TRBJ2-7, is DAGVTQSPTHLIKTRGQQVTLRCSPISGHKSVSWYQQVLGQGPQFIFQYYEKEERGRGNFPDRFSARQFPNYSSELNVNALLLGDSALYLCASSLGDHRGRYEQYFGPGTRLTVT.

The chain employs TRBV11-2 and TRBJ1-5; D is unresolved. The CDR3 loop spans 16 amino acids. CDR1 SGHAT and CDR2 FQNNGV come from the germline V gene. Trimming left V 2 bases short and J 3 bases short, with 14 bases between. The CDR3 loop reads CASSLTAGGNNQPQHF. The CDR3 coding sequence is TGTGCCAGCAGCTTAACGGCGGGAGGGAACAATCAGCCCCAGCATTTT.

This clone appeared a single time. V is TRBV6-5 and J is TRBJ1-2, with D perhaps matching TRBD1 (5 bases). The germline V gene encodes CDR1 MNHEY and CDR2 SVGAGI. The ends were cut back, 6 bases at V and 5 bases at J, with 13 bases in the middle. This CDR3 contains 13 residues. CDR3 sequence (DNA): TGTGCCAGCAGGGAGACAGTGCATTATGGCTACACCTTC. Encoded protein: CASRETVHYGYTF.

This clone was recorded a few times. CDR3 in DNA: TGTGCCAGTAGTATCGAGGGGAGGGCCGGGGAGCTGTTTTTT. Translation gives CASSIEGRAGELFF. The chain is built from TRBV19 and TRBJ2-2; 7 bases align to TRBD2. CDR1 is LNHDA and CDR2 is SQIVND in the germline V gene (reference sequence). Trimming removed 3 bases from V and 6 bases from J; junction bases left unmatched: 4. This CDR3 region has 14 residues.

The CDR3 reads CASSPRDRGNYGYTF. The CDR3 DNA follows: TGTGCCAGCAGCCCCCGGGACAGGGGGAACTATGGCTACACCTTC. V is TRBV9 and J is TRBJ1-2; 11 bases are shared with TRBD1. The germline V gene has CDR1 SGDLS and CDR2 YYNGEE. Losses at the gene ends were 4 bases for V and 2 bases for J; bases not matched to a gene: 4. The CDR3 loop spans 15 amino acids.

The CDR3 protein is CASSDRTGSGHFNQPQHF. DNA of the CDR3: TGTGCCAGCAGCGACCGGACAGGCTCGGGTCACTTTAATCAGCCCCAGCATTTT. This sequence joins TRBV7-9 and TRBJ1-5, with 7 bases aligning to TRBD1. The V and J ends lost 5 bases and 4 bases, in that order; junction bases with no gene match: 17. The CDR3 sequence is 18 residues long. Germline assignment: CDR1 SEHNR and CDR2 FQNEAQ (reference sequence). The full variable domain, its missing parts supplied by reference TRBV7-9 and TRBJ1-5, is DTGVSQNPRHKITKRGQNVTFRCDPISEHNRLYWYRQTLGQGPEFLTYFQNEAQLEKSRLLSDRFSAERPKGSFSTLEIQRTEQGDSAMYLCASSDRTGSGHFNQPQHFGDGTRLSIL.

This clone was observed a single time. The CDR3 DNA is TGTGCCACGTCTCAGGGGGGCTCTGGGGCCAACGTCCTGACTTTC. Protein sequence: CATSQGGSGANVLTF. The gene calls are TRBV6-5 and TRBJ2-6; D possibly corresponds to TRBD1 (7 bases). The germline V gene has CDR1 MNHEY and CDR2 SVGAGI. The CDR3 has 15 amino acids. The V gene lost 10 bases and the J gene lost 0 bases, with 13 bases spanning the gap.

The chain uses TRBV4-2 and TRBJ2-5, with TRBD2 matching 10 bases. V shed 4 bases, J shed 3 bases, and the junction held 8 bases outside the gene matches. The V gene's germline CDR1 is LGHNA and CDR2 YNFKEQ. This CDR3 is 16 amino acids long. The DNA of the CDR3 is TGTGCCAGCAGCCCGTCGGGGACTAGCGTGGAAGAGACCCAGTACTTC. Protein: CASSPSGTSVEETQYF.

The V gene is TRBV12-2, the J gene TRBJ2-2; the D segment call TRBD2 is taken from the table without a DNA check. TRBV12-2 is labeled a pseudogene. This CDR3 is 15 amino acids long. The CDR3 bases are TGTGCAAGTCGACCTGACTACCGGAACACCGGGGAGCTGTTTTTT. Its protein product is CASRPDYRNTGELFF.

The chain has TRBV6-5 and TRBJ1-5; D might be TRBD1 (6 bases). This CDR3 has 15 amino acids. The ends were cut back, 7 bases at V and 0 bases at J, with 13 bases in the middle. Germline V lookup: CDR1 MNHEY, CDR2 SVGAGI. The chain's CDR3 is CASKQGRGSNQPQHF. CDR3 sequence (DNA): TGTGCCAGCAAGCAGGGGAGAGGTAGCAATCAGCCCCAGCATTTT.

This clone was observed once. This chain joins TRBV27 and TRBJ2-7; the match to TRBD2 covers 8 bases. The CDR3 spans 16 residues. V lost 6 bases to trimming and J lost 0 bases; unmatched junction nucleotides: 10. CDR1 and CDR2 (germline): MNHEY, SMNVEV (reference sequence). CDR3 DNA sequence: TGTGCCAGCAGCCCTTACGGGAGCGGGAGCTCCTACGAGCAGTACTTC. Translated: CASSPYGSGSSYEQYF.

The V gene is TRBV10-1, the J gene TRBJ2-2, with 7 bases identical to TRBD1. The CDR3 is 16 amino acids. Germline trimming cut 2 bases from V and 1 base from J; bases unmatched to any gene: 4. The germline CDR1 and CDR2 sequences are WNHNN and SYGVQD (reference sequence). The CDR3 loop is CASSERWTGNTGELFF. The CDR3 DNA reads as TGCGCCAGCAGTGAGAGGTGGACAGGGAACACCGGGGAGCTGTTTTTT.

The gene calls are TRBV9 and TRBJ2-3, with a weak D call TRBD2 (6 bases). The CDR3 totals 16 residues. V lost 1 base and J 0 bases, leaving 12 bases between the germline ends. Germline CDR1 and CDR2: SGDLS and YYNGEE. The CDR3 loop is CASSVIGGTSTDTQYF. CDR3 DNA: TGTGCCAGCAGCGTAATCGGCGGGACTAGCACAGATACGCAGTATTTT.

The chain combines TRBV5-1 with TRBJ2-3; 10 nucleotides agree with TRBD2. There are 19 residues in the CDR3. V was clipped by 0 bases and J by 0 bases; unmatched bases: 10. In germline, CDR1 is SGHRS, CDR2 YFSETQ. Here the CDR3 DNA reads TGCGCCAGCAGCTTGGTAGGCCTAGCGGGAGTCATGAGCACAGATACGCAGTATTTT. Its protein is CASSLVGLAGVMSTDTQYF.

The J gene is TRBJ2-6, the V gene TRBV7-6, with 7 bases fitting TRBD1. Germline V gives CDR1 SGHVS, CDR2 FNYEAQ. J gave up 2 bases and V 8 bases, and 9 bases lay outside the gene matches. CDR3 length: 16 residues. The CDR3 DNA follows: TGTGCCAGCGGACGACAGGGTTTCGCTGGGGCCAACGTCCTGACTTTC. Protein product: CASGRQGFAGANVLTF.

This rearrangement joins TRBV27 to TRBJ1-2, with D uncertain. Per the germline V gene, CDR1 is MNHEY and CDR2 is SMNVEV (reference sequence). CDR3 length: 15 residues. Trimming shortened V by 4 bases and J by 0 bases, and 12 bases separated the two germline ends. CDR3 nucleotides: TGTGCCAGCAGTTCGTCGGTTGGAGCTAACTATGGCTACACCTTC. Translated, it gives CASSSSVGANYGYTF.

The sample holds one count of this clone. The chain links TRBV7-9 to TRBJ1-2; D gene ambiguous. Germline V lookup: CDR1 SEHNR, CDR2 FQNEAQ (reference sequence). V dropped 2 bases and J dropped 3 bases, with 19 bases sitting between them. The CDR3 extends over 17 amino acids. The CDR3 spells CASSLYPEGPSDYGYTF. The CDR3 DNA sequence: TGTGCCAGCAGCTTATATCCCGAGGGTCCCTCTGACTATGGCTACACCTTC.